Given below is one TCR beta chain in context. Germline lookup yields CDR1 LGHNA and CDR2 YNFKEQ. V lost 0 bases and J lost 7, with 9 bases in between. CDR3 length: 14 residues. Clones were read by immunoSEQ multiplex PCR, and TCRdb kept only the in-frame ones, dropping some. The table has roughly 210,000 clones, 88% seen once. This record belongs to a study of blood T cell repertoires in COVID-19. Looking at the study overall: Material from acute and convalescent COVID-19 was sourced from the United States, Italy and Spain. T cells, B-cell-depleted T cells, or PBMCs supplied cDNA or gDNA.

The chain carries TRBV4-2 and TRBJ1-4; D may be TRBD1 (6 bases). Specimen: peripheral blood. The TCR was taken from a man between 65 and 85 years old with acute or convalescent COVID-19. CDR3 loop: CASSQDQGFEKLFF. CDR3 DNA: TGTGCCAGCAGCCAAGATCAGGGGTTTGAAAAACTGTTTTTT.